This TCR beta chain originates from a study of response to subunit inactivated influenza vaccine. Points from the study as a whole: There was a suggestion from the authors that each seasonal influenza vaccination recruits few new T cells.

Germline V gene sequence: CDR1 SGHAT, CDR2 FQNNGV. V was cut by 5 bases and J by 3 bases, with 24 bases left in between. The CDR3 runs 18 residues. Notes on this clonotype: Its antigen is not known.

TCRdb recomputed calls from the RT-PCR reads with MiXCR, one row per CDR3 protein. In the table there are about half a million distinct CDR3 sequences, 25% of which are singletons. The gene calls are TRBV11-2 and TRBJ2-3; a possible D gene is TRBD2 (6 bases). Material: CD4+ T cells sorted from PBMCs, obtained roughly 5 days after vaccination. The sequence derives from a man aged 45-65 years who received an inactivated influenza vaccine. This CDR3 reads CASSAKDSRGADTDTQYF. The DNA for the CDR3 is TGTGCCAGCAGCGCTAAGGACTCCCGCGGGGCGGATACAGATACGCAGTATTTT. Combining the CDR3 with reference TRBV11-2 and TRBJ2-3 gives the whole variable domain EAGVAQSPRYKIIEKRQSVAFWCNPISGHATLYWYQQILGQGPKLLIQFQNNGVVDDSQLPKDRFSAERLKGVDSTLKIQPAKLEDSAVYLCASSAKDSRGADTDTQYFGPGTRLTVL.